This T cell receptor beta chain was obtained from a study of OX40 agonist ivuxolimab in advanced cancers. Regarding the complete study: The costimulatory receptor OX40 (CD134) was targeted by ivuxolimab, a fully human IgG2 agonistic monoclonal antibody. Intravenous ivuxolimab was administered to patients every 2 weeks at six dose levels: 0.01, 0.1, 0.3, 1.5, 3 and 10 mg/kg. Of the roughly 52 patients in dose escalation, 19 had hepatocellular carcinoma, roughly 15 had melanoma, 9 had renal cell carcinoma and 9 had head and neck cancer. In the dose-escalation cohort, 65% to 85% of patients were male, and the mean age was approximately 60 years with a range of roughly 20 to 79. Prior anti-PD-1, anti-PD-L1 or anti-CTLA-4 therapy was permitted, and 40% to 50% of dose-escalation patients had received checkpoint inhibitors. Three dose-escalation patients achieved partial responses, one with hepatocellular carcinoma and two with cutaneous melanoma. Peripheral TCRbeta sequencing was intended to test whether TCR sequence diversity was altered and clonal T-cell expansion was caused by ivuxolimab. The paper reports the monotherapy dose-escalation portion (N = 52 patients) of the phase I ivuxolimab trial. What the work shows at the level of the full study, not this receptor alone: At doses of 0.1 to 3.0 mg/kg, clonal expansion of both CD4+ and CD8+ T cells in blood was seen between baseline and week 6. After ivuxolimab, CD8+ T cells had more expanded clones than CD4+ T cells on average. The antigen specificity of the peripheral T cells that underwent clonal expansion was not determined. Low levels of normalized T-cell clonal expansion were also shown by some nonresponding patients. In the 0.1-3.0 mg/kg groups, partial responders were among the patients with the lowest normalized peripheral clonal expansion, particularly in CD8+ T cells.

The CDR3 sequence holds 15 residues, the cysteine and phenylalanine included. Only CDR3 DNA remains: 45 bases, in frame from the first base. Germline trimming: 4 bases from V, 10 bases from J; junction bases outside gene matches: 12. Via the germline V gene, CDR1 is KGHSH and CDR2 LQKENI. For sequencing of the TCRbeta CDR3 region, genomic DNA was extracted from the sorted cells. The immunoSEQ Assay was used to sequence the TCRbeta CDR3 regions. Held by TCRdb, this immuneACCESS table contains in-frame sequences only and omits some clones. Under half of the omission traces to an unresolved V gene where checked; the cause of the rest is unknown. For this sample the table gives tens of thousands of clones, of which about 85% were detected only once. The top ten hold roughly 0.69% of the sample. The trial excluded patients who had a history of autoimmune disease or who were on systemic immunosuppression. Peripheral blood for TCR sequencing was drawn from every dose cohort at baseline, at cycle 4 day 1 and at cycle 7 day 1. The samples were drawn from a first-in-human, open-label, multicenter phase I dose-escalation trial of ivuxolimab. Adults with locally advanced or metastatic melanoma, renal cell carcinoma, hepatocellular carcinoma or head and neck squamous cell carcinoma were enrolled in the trial. Before TCR sequencing, CD4+ and CD8+ T cells were separately sorted from peripheral blood.

Details on this clone: Its recognized antigen is unknown. No much larger clone is present one base from it, and per-base qualities are unavailable.

In this chain, TRBV18 is recombined with TRBJ2-1; TRBD1 matches 8 bases in the middle. The sample consisted of CD4+ or CD8+ T cells sorted from blood, taken in a trial of the OX40 agonist ivuxolimab. This sequence originates from an adult with an advanced solid tumor such as melanoma, head and neck, liver or kidney cancer. At the DNA level, the sequence is TGTGCCAGCTCACAGAGGGACAGGTCTCTTGGGGAGCAGTTCTTC. Its protein product is CASSQRDRSLGEQFF.